In this sample, the clone carrying this T cell receptor beta chain turned up once. Its antigen is undetermined. This specimen comes from a study of T cell repertoires in cytomegalovirus infection. Background on the study: Evidence of both CMV infection and a matching HLA type came from public TCR beta signatures.

Germline CDR1 and CDR2: MNHNY and SVGAGI (reference sequence). V lost 2 bases and J lost 4, with 11 bases in between. The CDR3 has 14 amino acids. TCRdb recomputed calls from the reads with MiXCR, one row per CDR3 protein. The table has about 400,000 distinct CDR3 sequences, roughly 34% seen once. This chain joins TRBV6-6 and TRBJ1-2, with D possibly matching TRBD1 (5 bases). Specimen: cultured PBMCs, collected from culture after CMV antigen stimulation. The TCR originated in a human donor in good health (CMV status not recorded). Some clones in this sample may be carry-over from other donors' samples. The CDR3 sequence is CASSYGSGGYGYTF. CDR3 nucleotide sequence: TGTGCCAGCAGTTACGGGTCCGGGGGCTATGGCTACACCTTC.